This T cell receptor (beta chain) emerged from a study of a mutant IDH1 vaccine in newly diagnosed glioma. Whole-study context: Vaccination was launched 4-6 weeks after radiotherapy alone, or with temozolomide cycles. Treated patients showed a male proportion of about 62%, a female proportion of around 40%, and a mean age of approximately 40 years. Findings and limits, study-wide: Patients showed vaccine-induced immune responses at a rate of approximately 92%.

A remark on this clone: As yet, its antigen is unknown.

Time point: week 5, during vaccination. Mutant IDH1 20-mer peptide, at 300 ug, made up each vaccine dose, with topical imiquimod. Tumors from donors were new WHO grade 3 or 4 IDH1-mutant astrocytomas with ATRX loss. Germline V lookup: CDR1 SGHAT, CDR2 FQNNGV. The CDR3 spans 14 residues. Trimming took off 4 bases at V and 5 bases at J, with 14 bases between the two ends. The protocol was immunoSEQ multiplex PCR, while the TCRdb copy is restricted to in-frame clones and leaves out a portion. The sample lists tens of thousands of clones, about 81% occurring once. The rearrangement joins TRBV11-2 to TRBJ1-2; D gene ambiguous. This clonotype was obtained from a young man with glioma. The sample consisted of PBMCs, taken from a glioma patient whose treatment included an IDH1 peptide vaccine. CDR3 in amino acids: CASSSVREAYGYTF. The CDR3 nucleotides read TGTGCCAGCAGCTCTGTGCGAGAGGCTTATGGCTACACCTTC.